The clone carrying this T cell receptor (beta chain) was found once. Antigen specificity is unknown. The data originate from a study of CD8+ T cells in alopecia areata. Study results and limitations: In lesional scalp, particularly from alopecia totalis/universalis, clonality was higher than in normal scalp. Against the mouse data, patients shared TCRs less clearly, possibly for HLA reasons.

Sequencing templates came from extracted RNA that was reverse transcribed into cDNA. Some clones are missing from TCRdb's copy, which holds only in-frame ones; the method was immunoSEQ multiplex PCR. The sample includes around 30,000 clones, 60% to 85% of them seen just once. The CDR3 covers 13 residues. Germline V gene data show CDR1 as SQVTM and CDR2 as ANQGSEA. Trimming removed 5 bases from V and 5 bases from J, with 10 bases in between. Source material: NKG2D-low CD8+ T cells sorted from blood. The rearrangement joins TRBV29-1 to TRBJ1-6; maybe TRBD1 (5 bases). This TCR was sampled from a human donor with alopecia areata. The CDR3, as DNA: TGCAGCGTTTGGGACGGGCATAATTCACCCCTCCACTTT. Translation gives CSVWDGHNSPLHF.